The present T cell receptor (beta chain) was sequenced within a study of cytomegalovirus exposure and HLA in healthy donors. Findings and limits, study-wide: Diagnosis of cytomegalovirus status made by the classifier reportedly showed high specificity and sensitivity.

Regarding this clone: No antigen is known for it.

The repertoire was sequenced with immunoSEQ multiplex PCR; TCRdb's copy has only in-frame clones and lacks some. The repertoire has around 150,000 clones, approximately 86% of them found once; the top ten carry 2% to 2.5%. The V segment lost 4 bases and the J segment 8 bases; nucleotides outside the gene matches: 9. CDR1 and CDR2 from the germline V gene are SGHDT and YYEEEE. The CDR3 runs to 15 residues. Source material: PBMCs. This chain uses TRBV5-6 with TRBJ1-1, with 12 positions matching TRBD1. The sequence came from a young woman in good health and CMV-seronegative. CDR3 residues: CASSLVVGTGGEAFF. The CDR3, as DNA: TGTGCCAGCAGCCTGGTGGTCGGGACAGGGGGCGAAGCTTTCTTT.